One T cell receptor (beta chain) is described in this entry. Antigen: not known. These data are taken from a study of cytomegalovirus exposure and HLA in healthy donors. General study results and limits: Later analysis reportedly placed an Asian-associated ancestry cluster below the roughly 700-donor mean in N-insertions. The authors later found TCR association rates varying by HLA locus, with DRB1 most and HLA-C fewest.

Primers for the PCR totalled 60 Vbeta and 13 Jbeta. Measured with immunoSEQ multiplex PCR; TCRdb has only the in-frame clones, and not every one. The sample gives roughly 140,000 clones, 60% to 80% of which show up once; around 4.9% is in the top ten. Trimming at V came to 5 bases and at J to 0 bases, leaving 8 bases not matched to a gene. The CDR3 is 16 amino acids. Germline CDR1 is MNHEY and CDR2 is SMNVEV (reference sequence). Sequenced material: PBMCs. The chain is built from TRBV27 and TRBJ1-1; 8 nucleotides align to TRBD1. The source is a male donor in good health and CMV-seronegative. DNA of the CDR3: TGTGCCAGCAGTCCCCGACAGGGGACTATGAACACTGAAGCTTTCTTT. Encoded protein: CASSPRQGTMNTEAFF.